This T cell receptor beta chain was captured in a study of beta chain features in type 1 diabetes. The wider study: Summed over all samples, the examined sorted cells came to 90 million to 120 million. Points from the study as a whole: Researchers reported that naive, central memory and Treg TCRB repertoires appeared more similar in patients than in healthy donors. The study found moderately but significantly shorter TCRB CDR3s in all four CD4+ subsets of Type 1 diabetes patients.

Reverse transcribing all isolated RNA meant expressed TCRB transcripts were sequenced. Assay: immunoSEQ multiplex PCR; the TCRdb copy retains only in-frame clones and omits some. The table records 60,000 to 75,000 clones, about 50% of them present only once. Every sorted population was more than 98% pure. Concerning this clone: The antigen remains unidentified.

J lost 9 bases, V lost 6 bases, and 8 bases had no gene match. Per germline, CDR1 LGHNT and CDR2 FRNRAP. The CDR3 spans 12 residues. The origin of this receptor is a man aged 25 to 45 with type 1 diabetes. Sample: central memory CD4+ T cells from blood. V usage is TRBV12-5 and J usage is TRBJ2-7; 7 bases are a match to TRBD1. CDR3 in DNA: TGTGCTAGTGGCCTGGGACAGCTAAGGCAGTACTTC. This translates into CASGLGQLRQYF.